These T cell receptor beta chains were read from a single sample in a study of OX40 agonist ivuxolimab in advanced cancers. TCRdb keeps only in-frame clones here, not all; method: immunoSEQ multiplex PCR. This sample yields 100,000 to 110,000 clones, of which 75% to 95% are seen a single time; 0.54% belongs to the top ten. Sample: CD4+ or CD8+ T cells sorted from blood, taken in a trial of the OX40 agonist ivuxolimab. The receptor set was obtained from an adult with an advanced solid tumor such as melanoma, head and neck, liver or kidney cancer. CDR3s include the opening cysteine and the closing phenylalanine or tryptophan. D genes are given only for firm matches. Rows give clone size only sometimes, using once, few, many, or a class for an expanded clone.

J gene: TRBJ2-1
V gene: TRBV5-6
D gene: .
clone size: .
CDR3 protein: CASRTYRVDEQFF
CDR3 DNA: TGTGCCAGCAGAACCTACAGGGTGGATGAGCAGTTCTTC

J gene: TRBJ2-1
V gene: TRBV27
D gene: TRBD2
clone size: once
CDR3 protein: CATRTSGRNEQFF
CDR3 DNA: TGTGCCACCAGGACTAGCGGGAGGAATGAGCAGTTCTTC

J gene: TRBJ2-5
V gene: TRBV18
D gene: TRBD1
clone size: .
CDR3 protein: CASSPIRQGRTQETQYF
CDR3 DNA: TGTGCCAGCTCACCGATTCGACAGGGCCGAACCCAAGAGACCCAGTACTTC

J gene: TRBJ2-2
V gene: TRBV7-2
D gene: .
clone size: .
CDR3 protein: CASSSNGGELFF
CDR3 DNA: TGTGCCAGCAGCTCCAATGGCGGGGAGCTGTTTTTT

J gene: TRBJ1-5
V gene: TRBV28
D gene: .
clone size: .
CDR3 protein: CASSLEQPQHF
CDR3 DNA: TGTGCCAGCAGCTTGGAACAGCCCCAGCATTTT

J gene: TRBJ2-5
V gene: TRBV5-1
D gene: .
clone size: .
CDR3 protein: CASSLDPTSSVRETQYF
CDR3 DNA: TGCGCCAGCAGCTTGGACCCGACATCTTCAGTTCGGGAGACCCAGTACTTC

J gene: TRBJ2-2
V gene: TRBV9
D gene: TRBD2
clone size: .
CDR3 protein: CASSVGLAANTGELFF
CDR3 DNA: TGTGCCAGCAGCGTAGGACTAGCGGCGAACACCGGGGAGCTGTTTTTT

J gene: TRBJ2-4
V gene: TRBV6-1
D gene: .
clone size: .
CDR3 protein: CASGPEMGALQYF
CDR3 DNA: TGTGCCAGCGGTCCGGAGATGGGGGCCCTTCAGTACTTC

J gene: TRBJ1-5
V gene: TRBV2
D gene: TRBD1
clone size: .
CDR3 protein: CASRGDRGANQPQHF
CDR3 DNA: TGTGCCAGCAGGGGGGACAGGGGTGCAAATCAGCCCCAGCATTTT

J gene: TRBJ1-5
V gene: TRBV28
D gene: .
clone size: .
CDR3 protein: CASSLFGRRGNQPQHF
CDR3 DNA: TGTGCCAGCAGTTTATTCGGGAGGCGGGGCAATCAGCCCCAGCATTTT

J gene: TRBJ2-1
V gene: TRBV30
D gene: .
clone size: once
CDR3 protein: CAWIDSGVYNEQFF
CDR3 DNA: TGTGCCTGGATCGACAGCGGAGTCTACAATGAGCAGTTCTTC

J gene: TRBJ2-7
V gene: TRBV10-3
D gene: TRBD2
clone size: .
CDR3 protein: CAISWSSGSYEQYF
CDR3 DNA: TGTGCCATCAGTTGGTCTAGCGGGAGTTACGAGCAGTACTTC

J gene: TRBJ1-5
V gene: TRBV7-3
D gene: .
clone size: .
CDR3 protein: CASSLSPNQPQHF
CDR3 DNA: TGTGCCAGCAGCTTAAGCCCTAATCAGCCCCAGCATTTT

J gene: TRBJ2-1
V gene: TRBV28
D gene: TRBD2
clone size: .
CDR3 protein: CATETSGDLTEQFF
CDR3 DNA: TGTGCCACGGAGACTAGCGGCGACCTAACGGAGCAGTTCTTC

J gene: TRBJ2-6
V gene: TRBV5-6
D gene: .
clone size: .
CDR3 protein: CASSRYSGANVLTF
CDR3 DNA: TGTGCCAGCAGCCGTTACTCTGGGGCCAACGTCCTGACTTTC

J gene: TRBJ1-2
V gene: TRBV28
D gene: TRBD1
clone size: .
CDR3 protein: CASSLSGQGNYGYTF
CDR3 DNA: TGTGCCAGCAGTTTATCCGGACAGGGGAACTATGGCTACACCTTC

J gene: TRBJ2-6
V gene: TRBV6-1
D gene: TRBD1
clone size: .
CDR3 protein: CASSPQGVGANVLTF
CDR3 DNA: TGTGCCAGCAGTCCTCAGGGGGTCGGGGCCAACGTCCTGACTTTC

J gene: TRBJ2-2
V gene: TRBV5-4
D gene: .
clone size: .
CDR3 protein: CASSLVGPGELFF
CDR3 DNA: TGTGCCAGCAGCTTGGTGGGGCCCGGGGAGCTGTTTTTT

J gene: TRBJ2-5
V gene: TRBV28
D gene: TRBD2
clone size: .
CDR3 protein: CASSPAGEEGAGALKYF
CDR3 DNA: TGTGCCAGCAGTCCGGCGGGGGAGGAAGGAGCGGGAGCCCTCAAGTACTTC

J gene: TRBJ2-1
V gene: TRBV7-2
D gene: TRBD2
clone size: .
CDR3 protein: CASSFTSGAYNEQFF
CDR3 DNA: TGTGCCAGCAGCTTTACTAGCGGAGCCTACAATGAGCAGTTCTTC

J gene: TRBJ2-3
V gene: TRBV6-1
D gene: .
clone size: .
CDR3 protein: CASSEQGRMSTDTQYF
CDR3 DNA: TGTGCCAGCAGTGAACAGGGGCGGATGAGCACAGATACGCAGTATTTT

J gene: TRBJ2-6
V gene: TRBV4-3
D gene: .
clone size: .
CDR3 protein: CASSQEPPGSGANVLTF
CDR3 DNA: TGCGCCAGCAGCCAAGAACCCCCGGGCTCTGGGGCCAACGTCCTGACTTTC

J gene: TRBJ2-1
V gene: TRBV5-8
D gene: TRBD2
clone size: .
CDR3 protein: CASRGGLAGDEQFF
CDR3 DNA: TGTGCCAGCAGGGGGGGACTAGCGGGAGATGAGCAGTTCTTC

J gene: TRBJ1-6
V gene: TRBV6-5
D gene: .
clone size: .
CDR3 protein: CASAIKGKGSPLHF
CDR3 DNA: TGTGCCAGCGCAATTAAAGGGAAGGGCTCACCCCTCCACTTT

J gene: TRBJ2-2
V gene: TRBV29-1
D gene: TRBD2
clone size: once
CDR3 protein: CSVGRSGRALTGELFF
CDR3 DNA: TGCAGCGTTGGTCGAAGCGGGAGGGCCCTGACCGGGGAGCTGTTTTTT

J gene: TRBJ2-3
V gene: TRBV6-5
D gene: .
clone size: once
CDR3 protein: CASSRRASTDTQYF
CDR3 DNA: TGTGCCAGCAGCCGCAGGGCTAGCACAGATACGCAGTATTTT

J gene: TRBJ2-2
V gene: TRBV9
D gene: TRBD2
clone size: .
CDR3 protein: CASSVAGTSGRAGELFF
CDR3 DNA: TGTGCCAGCAGCGTAGCCGGGACTAGCGGGAGGGCCGGGGAGCTGTTTTTT

J gene: TRBJ2-7
V gene: TRBV4-1
D gene: TRBD1
clone size: .
CDR3 protein: CASSPGQGKYEQYF
CDR3 DNA: TGCGCCAGCAGCCCGGGACAGGGGAAATACGAGCAGTACTTC

J gene: TRBJ2-4
V gene: TRBV6-6
D gene: TRBD1
clone size: .
CDR3 protein: CASSTGGTKNIQYF
CDR3 DNA: TGTGCCAGCAGTACAGGGGGGACCAAAAACATTCAGTACTTC

J gene: TRBJ2-2
V gene: TRBV28
D gene: TRBD2
clone size: .
CDR3 protein: CASSLGGLAGVGELFF
CDR3 DNA: TGTGCCAGCAGTTTGGGCGGGCTAGCGGGAGTTGGGGAGCTGTTTTTT

J gene: TRBJ2-7
V gene: TRBV5-8
D gene: .
clone size: .
CDR3 protein: CASPRAMKRTPYEQYF
CDR3 DNA: TGTGCCAGCCCGCGGGCTATGAAGCGAACTCCCTACGAGCAGTACTTC

J gene: TRBJ2-1
V gene: TRBV10-2
D gene: TRBD2
clone size: few
CDR3 protein: CASTAGGTGNNEQFF
CDR3 DNA: TGCGCCAGCACCGCGGGAGGGACGGGAAACAATGAGCAGTTCTTC

J gene: TRBJ2-1
V gene: TRBV7-9
D gene: .
clone size: once
CDR3 protein: CASSLFASVPYNEQFF
CDR3 DNA: TGTGCCAGCAGCTTATTCGCTAGCGTCCCATACAATGAGCAGTTCTTC

J gene: TRBJ2-1
V gene: TRBV18
D gene: TRBD2
clone size: .
CDR3 protein: CASSPTSGRARNEQFF
CDR3 DNA: TGTGCCAGCTCACCGACTAGCGGGAGGGCCCGCAATGAGCAGTTCTTC

J gene: TRBJ2-3
V gene: TRBV30
D gene: TRBD2
clone size: once
CDR3 protein: CAWSVASGRYNTQYF
CDR3 DNA: TGTGCCTGGAGTGTGGCTAGCGGGAGGTATAATACGCAGTATTTT

J gene: TRBJ2-4
V gene: TRBV7-9
D gene: .
clone size: .
CDR3 protein: CASSRLIIAPSDIQYF
CDR3 DNA: TGTGCCAGCAGCCGGTTGATAATCGCGCCCTCGGACATTCAGTACTTC